This is a list of T cell receptor beta chains from one sample in a study of blood T cell repertoires in COVID-19. Sequenced by immunoSEQ multiplex PCR; TCRdb stores in-frame clones only, minus some. The sample includes some 290,000 clones, 81% seen only once; the top ten take around 2.9%. The sequenced sample was peripheral blood. Every receptor here comes from a woman aged 55-69 years with active or convalescent COVID-19. Each CDR3 is given with its conserved first and last residue. The D gene is left open where the match is weak. Only part of the rows carry a size: once, few, many, or a class if the clone is expanded.

V,D,J,size,DNA,CDR3
TRBV27,TRBD1,TRBJ1-5,NA,TGTGCCAGCAGTTCCCTTATACGAGACAGGGCTGGCAATCAGCCCCAGCATTTT,CASSSLIRDRAGNQPQHF
TRBV2,NA,TRBJ1-1,NA,TGTGCCAGCAGAGTTATGCAAGCGCATGAAGCTTTCTTT,CASRVMQAHEAFF
TRBV7-2,TRBD2,TRBJ2-1,NA,TGTGCCAGCAGCCAAGGACTAGCGGGGGGGGTGAGTGAGCAGTTCTTC,CASSQGLAGGVSEQFF
TRBV7-3,TRBD2,TRBJ2-2,NA,TGTGCCAGCAGCTTAAAAGGACTAGCGGGGGGTAACACCGGGGAGCTGTTTTTT,CASSLKGLAGGNTGELFF
TRBV19,NA,TRBJ2-2,many,TGTGCCAGTAGTCGGGGGAACACCGGGGAGCTGTTTTTT,CASSRGNTGELFF
TRBV7-3,NA,TRBJ1-2,NA,TGTGCCAGCAGCCTAGACCGATATAACTATGGCTACACCTTC,CASSLDRYNYGYTF
TRBV5-5,TRBD2,TRBJ2-2,NA,TGTGCCAGCAGCCCGGGAGGGCCAGGGCAGAGCGGGGAGCTGTTTTTT,CASSPGGPGQSGELFF
TRBV3-1/TRBV3-2,TRBD1,TRBJ1-1,NA,TGTGCCAGCAGCGTAAGACAGGGGAGGTCAAACACTGAAGCTTTCTTT,CASSVRQGRSNTEAFF
TRBV6-5,NA,TRBJ2-3,NA,TGTGCCAGCAGGTCAGGGGGGCAGGGAGATACGCAGTATTTT,CASRSGGQGDTQYF
TRBV7-9,TRBD2,TRBJ2-2,NA,TGTGCCAGCAGCTTAAGGGCGGGGGAGACCGGGGAGCTGTTTTTT,CASSLRAGETGELFF
TRBV5-1,NA,TRBJ2-3,NA,TGCGCCAGCAGCTCAAGACAGGGAGGCCCAGATACGCAGTATTTT,CASSSRQGGPDTQYF
TRBV19,TRBD1,TRBJ2-5,NA,TGTGCCAGTAGTATCACAGGGGTGGAGACCCAGTACTTC,CASSITGVETQYF
TRBV7-2,NA,TRBJ2-5,NA,TGTGCCAGCAGCTACGGTAGATCCGGGGAGACCCAGTACTTC,CASSYGRSGETQYF
TRBV18,NA,TRBJ2-2,many,TGTGCCAGCTCACCGGAGTTAGGGACACCTACGAACACCGGGGAGCTGTTTTTT,CASSPELGTPTNTGELFF
TRBV9,NA,TRBJ2-2,NA,TGTGCCAGCAGCGTAGTAGCGTCGAACACCGGGGAGCTGTTTTTT,CASSVVASNTGELFF
TRBV10-3,TRBD1,TRBJ2-7,NA,TGTGCCACCCACCCCCGCACTGGGACAGACCACTACGAGCAGTACTTC,CATHPRTGTDHYEQYF
TRBV18,NA,TRBJ1-4,NA,TGTGCCAGCTCACCTCGGAGGGGCCCCAATGAAAAACTGTTTTTT,CASSPRRGPNEKLFF
TRBV4-1,TRBD1,TRBJ1-1,NA,TGCGCCAGCAGCCAAGGGGAGACAGGGGAGGTCACTGAAGCTTTCTTT,CASSQGETGEVTEAFF
TRBV11-3,NA,TRBJ2-7,NA,TGTGCCAGCAGCAAAGGGAGTTCCTACGAGCAGTACTTC,CASSKGSSYEQYF
TRBV3-1/TRBV3-2,TRBD2,TRBJ2-3,NA,TGTGCCAGCAGCCAGACGAGCGGGGGGAGCACAGATACGCAGTATTTT,CASSQTSGGSTDTQYF
TRBV10-3,TRBD1,TRBJ2-2,NA,TGTGCCATCAGTGAGGCGACAGGGCTGGCCGGGGAGCTGTTTTTT,CAISEATGLAGELFF
TRBV10-3,NA,TRBJ1-5,NA,TGTGCCATCAGTGAACAATGGGGGGGTAAGGACAATCAGCCCCAGCATTTT,CAISEQWGGKDNQPQHF
TRBV4-2,TRBD2,TRBJ2-1,NA,TGTGCCAGCAGCCTAGCGGGGGGCTCCTACAATGAGCAGTTCTTC,CASSLAGGSYNEQFF
TRBV21-1,NA,TRBJ1-6,NA,TGTGCCAGTAAGTGGGCCAGGTCTTCACCCCTCCACTTT,CASKWARSSPLHF
TRBV7-9,NA,TRBJ2-2,NA,TGTGCCAGCAGCCCGGCTGCGGTCGGGGAGCTGTTTTTT,CASSPAAVGELFF
TRBV18,TRBD1,TRBJ2-5,NA,TGTGCCAGCTCACCAGGGGGACAGGGAAGAGAGACCCAGTACTTC,CASSPGGQGRETQYF
TRBV13,NA,TRBJ2-7,NA,TGTGCCAGCAGCCTCACCCAACTCGAGCAGTACTTC,CASSLTQLEQYF
TRBV7-2,TRBD2,TRBJ2-5,NA,TGTGCCAGCAGCTCACGGACTAGCGGGGGGGCGTATGTAGAGACCCAGTACTTC,CASSSRTSGGAYVETQYF
TRBV29-1,NA,TRBJ2-4,NA,TGCAGCCTCTCCCGTAAAGACGGGAAAAACATTCAGTACTTC,CSLSRKDGKNIQYF
TRBV18,NA,TRBJ1-6,NA,TGTGCCAGCTCACCAGAGGTTCATGGTCTCTCACCCCTCCACTTT,CASSPEVHGLSPLHF
TRBV10-3,NA,TRBJ1-3,few,TGTGCCATCAGTGAGTCCTCAGGGTCCATATATTTT,CAISESSGSIYF
TRBV5-1,NA,TRBJ1-1,NA,TGCGCCAGCAGCTGGGGGGTAGTTCTCATGAACACTGAAGCTTTCTTT,CASSWGVVLMNTEAFF
TRBV9,NA,TRBJ2-1,NA,TGTGCCAGCAGCTTCGGCGGGGCTTCCTACAATGAGCAGTTCTTC,CASSFGGASYNEQFF
TRBV7-2,TRBD1,TRBJ1-3,NA,TGTGCCAGCAGCTTCTCCGGGACAGGGTCTGGAAACACCATATATTTT,CASSFSGTGSGNTIYF
TRBV3-1/TRBV3-2,NA,TRBJ2-7,few,TGTGCCAGCAGCCGCGGAGGTCAGGCAAACGATTACGAGCAGTACTTC,CASSRGGQANDYEQYF
TRBV4-1,TRBD1,TRBJ2-7,NA,TGCGCCAGCAGCCTACGGACAGGGGCCTACGAGCAGTACTTC,CASSLRTGAYEQYF
TRBV6-5,NA,TRBJ2-7,NA,TGTGCCAGCAGGAGATCTCCGCCAGGGTTGCACGAGCAGTACTTC,CASRRSPPGLHEQYF
TRBV15,TRBD1,TRBJ1-1,NA,TGTGCCACCAGCAGAGATGCACAGGGGGCCCGTGAAGCTTTCTTT,CATSRDAQGAREAFF
TRBV27,TRBD1,TRBJ2-7,NA,TGTGCCAGCAGTTTATCGTTGGACAGGACCTACGAGCAGTACTTC,CASSLSLDRTYEQYF
TRBV29-1,TRBD1,TRBJ2-1,NA,TGCAGCGTTGGCCGACAGGGGGACTACAATGAGCAGTTCTTC,CSVGRQGDYNEQFF
TRBV3-1/TRBV3-2,NA,TRBJ2-3,NA,TGTGCCAGCAGCCTCCGGGATACGCAGTATTTT,CASSLRDTQYF
TRBV19,NA,TRBJ1-3,NA,TGTGCCAGTAGTAGTTCATGGGTTGAGGATGGAAACACCATATATTTT,CASSSSWVEDGNTIYF
TRBV11-3,NA,TRBJ2-1,NA,TGTGCCAGCAGCCTTCTAGGGGCCGGTAATGAGCAGTTCTTC,CASSLLGAGNEQFF
TRBV30,NA,TRBJ1-4,once,TGTGCCTGGACACGGAGGAGTAATGAAAAACTGTTTTTT,CAWTRRSNEKLFF
TRBV18,NA,TRBJ1-1,NA,TGTGCCAGCTCGCCAGGGCTGGAGGACACTGAAGCTTTCTTT,CASSPGLEDTEAFF
TRBV6-5,TRBD1,TRBJ1-6,NA,TGTGCCAGCAGTTTGACAGGGCGAGTTTCACCCCTCCACTTT,CASSLTGRVSPLHF
TRBV4-1,NA,TRBJ2-5,NA,TGCGCCAGCAGCCCTCGTGGTAGCTTGAAAGAGACCCAGTACTTC,CASSPRGSLKETQYF
TRBV5-1,NA,TRBJ2-7,NA,TGCGCCAGCAACCTAGGACACAACTACGAGCAGTACTTC,CASNLGHNYEQYF
TRBV25-1,NA,TRBJ2-3,NA,TGTGCCAGCAGTGAATTGGGGCAGGGGGGAGATACGCAGTATTTT,CASSELGQGGDTQYF
TRBV11-1,NA,TRBJ2-3,NA,TGTGCCAGCAGCTTAGCCAGGGGGGTCACAGATACGCAGTATTTT,CASSLARGVTDTQYF
TRBV4-1,TRBD1,TRBJ1-2,NA,TGCGCCAGCAGGGAGGGGACAGGGCGACATCCTAACTATGGCTACACCTTC,CASREGTGRHPNYGYTF